The 2 T cell receptor beta chains listed next were all sequenced from one sample in a study of control samples from healthy donors and cancer patients. Data came from immunoSEQ multiplex PCR; TCRdb stores just in-frame clones and leaves some out. The data show approximately 100,000 clones, roughly 92% seen once. Material: blood. The receptors come from a human donor in good health. The donor label of this sample is uncertain.

The V call is TRBV30, the J call TRBJ1-3; 8 bases are a match to TRBD1. The junction had 6 bases not matched to a gene; V was cut back by 4 bases and J by 4 bases. CDR3 length: 14 residues. Germline CDR1 GTSNPN, CDR2 SVGIG (reference sequence). The CDR3 loop reads CAWTGQGAGNTIYF. The CDR3 coding sequence is TGTGCCTGGACAGGACAGGGTGCCGGAAACACCATATATTTT.

This clone occurred a few times. V gene TRBV19 combines with J gene TRBJ1-1; TRBD1 matches 8 bases. The CDR3 is 14 amino acids. CDR1 is LNHDA and CDR2 is SQIVND in the germline V gene (reference sequence). With 4 bases clipped from V and 7 bases from J, the junction kept 8 bases outside the gene matches. This CDR3 reads CASSSRDRLFEAFF. The CDR3 bases are TGTGCCAGTAGTAGCCGGGACAGGCTGTTTGAAGCTTTCTTT.